The 11 T cell receptor beta chains given below trace back to one sample, sequenced in a study of blood T cells in healthy people across ages. The second PCR ran about 6 to 12 cycles with a sample-barcoded 5' primer and J-beta primers. TCRdb re-derived calls from the 5' RACE reads in MiXCR, one entry per CDR3 protein. The data contain roughly 1 million distinct CDR3 sequences, approximately 25% of them seen just once; the ten biggest clones take up about 0.72%. These same data were also listed under a study on T cells of mothers and their children.

Sequencing input: blood. Receptors were obtained from a girl aged 2 to 10 in good health.

The V call is TRBV5-1, the J call TRBJ1-2, with D perhaps TRBD1 (6 bases). The CDR3 has 17 residues. V lost 3 bases and J lost 7, with 25 bases in between. Germline assignment: CDR1 SGHRS and CDR2 YFSETQ. The CDR3 DNA is TGCGCCAGCAGCTACGGACAGCCTGCACTCTCGGCAAGTGGCTACACCTTC. Its translation: CASSYGQPALSASGYTF.

The chain links TRBV9 to TRBJ1-5; tentatively, D is TRBD1 (5 bases). Germline V lookup: CDR1 SGDLS, CDR2 YYNGEE. The CDR3 extends over 14 amino acids. With 4 bases removed from V and 5 bases from J, the gap between germline ends came to 13 bases. The CDR3 DNA is TGTGCCAGCAGCATTGACGGGACCCATCAGCCCCAGCATTTT. It encodes CASSIDGTHQPQHF.

This chain uses TRBV10-3 with TRBJ2-7; 9 bases match TRBD1. Germline V gene sequence: CDR1 ENHRY, CDR2 SYGVKD. This CDR3 region has 15 residues. V trimming: 10 bases; J trimming: 3 bases; junction bases outside the gene matches: 13. CDR3 DNA sequence: TGTGCCACCACAGGGGGCCCACTCTCAGGCTACGAGCAGTACTTC. Translation: CATTGGPLSGYEQYF.

The gene calls are TRBV4-2 and TRBJ2-1; 9 bases are shared with TRBD2. CDR3 length: 21 residues. Germline V gene sequence: CDR1 LGHNA, CDR2 YNFKEQ. V trimming: 4 bases; J trimming: 3 bases; junction bases outside the gene matches: 22. In DNA, the CDR3 is TGTGCCAGCAGCCGAGAAGGATTCCGGACTAGCGCGCTAGGATACTACAATGAGCAGTTCTTC. Translated, it gives CASSREGFRTSALGYYNEQFF.

This chain connects TRBV6-5 to TRBJ1-3, with a possible D match to TRBD1 (6 bases). The CDR3 sequence is 16 residues long. Trimming removed 2 bases at V and 2 bases at J, with 13 bases between. CDR1 and CDR2 from the germline V gene are MNHEY and SVGAGI. The CDR3: CASSYTSWTAGNTIYF. The CDR3 DNA sequence: TGTGCCAGCAGTTACACCTCCTGGACAGCTGGAAACACCATATATTTT.

The rearrangement joins TRBV27 to TRBJ1-1, with a possible D match to TRBD1 (5 bases). Deletions cut 2 bases from V and 3 bases from J, with 13 bases between. CDR3 length: 15 residues. Germline CDR1 reads MNHEY; CDR2 reads SMNVEV (reference sequence). The CDR3 loop reads CASSLGLWGDTEAFF. CDR3 nucleotides: TGTGCCAGCAGTTTAGGATTATGGGGGGACACTGAAGCTTTCTTT.

This clonotype was counted between two and nine times. The chain couples TRBV7-3 to TRBJ1-4, with 7 bases that match TRBD1. Germline-derived CDR1 and CDR2 are SGHTA and FQGTGA. With V trimmed by 6 bases and J by 8 bases, 12 bases remained unmatched. The CDR3 is 15 residues long. The CDR3 DNA reads TGTGCCAGCAGTTCTTCCGGGACAGTGACCGAAAAACTGTTTTTT. Translating it yields CASSSSGTVTEKLFF.

The CDR3 is CASSYPSSRAFGQNNEKLFF. The DNA for the CDR3 is TGTGCCAGCAGTTACCCTTCATCTAGGGCGTTCGGGCAGAATAATGAAAAACTGTTTTTT. The chain combines TRBV28 with TRBJ1-4; D is ambiguous. V was pared by 4 bases and J by 4 bases, with 28 bases between. The CDR3 is made up of 20 amino acids. Germline lookup yields CDR1 MDHEN and CDR2 SYDVKM.

This clonotype showed up many times. The rearrangement uses TRBV4-3 and TRBJ2-3; D remains unclear. The germline CDR1 and CDR2 sequences are LGHNA and YSLEER. The ends were cut back, 0 bases at V and 1 base at J, with 11 bases in the middle. This CDR3 contains 16 residues. The CDR3 loop reads CASSQDGQAGTDTQYF. CDR3 DNA: TGCGCCAGCAGCCAAGATGGGCAGGCCGGCACAGATACGCAGTATTTT.

CDR3 residues: CASGMGAGDADEQFF. Written as DNA, the CDR3 is TGTGCTAGTGGTATGGGGGCAGGGGACGCAGATGAGCAGTTCTTC. The J gene is TRBJ2-5, the V gene TRBV12-5; possible D gene TRBD1, 6 bases. Gene TRBJ2-1 matches the end of the DNA better, so the J call may be wrong. The CDR3 has 15 residues. Germline V gene lookup returns CDR1 LGHNT and CDR2 FRNRAP.

This rearrangement joins TRBV7-9 to TRBJ1-1, with a tentative D call TRBD1 (5 bases). Trimming left V 10 bases short and J 4 bases short, with 13 bases between. Germline CDR1 SEHNR, CDR2 FQNEAQ (reference sequence). The CDR3 has 12 amino acids. CDR3 bases: TGTGCCAACGCCCGGGGGGGCACTGAAGCTTTCTTT. This translates into CANARGGTEAFF.